The 32 T cell receptor beta chains presented below share a single source sample, sequenced in a study of blood T cell repertoires in COVID-19. Some clones are missing from TCRdb's copy, which holds only in-frame ones; the method was immunoSEQ multiplex PCR. Of 310,000 or so clones in the sample, almost 90% are singletons; the top ten hold approximately 10%. The sample comprised peripheral blood. The receptors derive from a woman under 40 with COVID-19, enrolled during active disease.

The chain combines TRBV4-3 with TRBJ2-2; D is perhaps TRBD1 (6 bases). The CDR3 sequence is 15 residues long. In germline, CDR1 is LGHNA, CDR2 YSLEER. Trimming stripped 4 bases from V and 2 bases from J, with 11 bases between. The DNA of the CDR3 is TGCGCCAGCAGCCCGGGGACACTTAACACCGGGGAGCTGTTTTTT. Amino acid sequence: CASSPGTLNTGELFF.

This chain uses TRBV6-5 with TRBJ2-7; TRBD1 matches 9 bases. J was trimmed by 3 bases and V by 7 bases; bases with no gene match: 7. This CDR3 has 14 residues. CDR1 is MNHEY, CDR2 SVGAGI, per germline. The CDR3 is CASTPRDRVYEQYF. In DNA form, the CDR3 reads TGTGCCAGCACTCCCCGGGACAGGGTCTACGAGCAGTACTTC.

This clone was found once. The rearrangement uses TRBV24-1 and TRBJ1-2; 7 nucleotides align to TRBD1. Looked up from germline, CDR1 is KGHDR and CDR2 is SFDVKD. The CDR3 length is 13 residues. V shed 11 bases, J shed 3 bases, and the junction held 8 bases outside the gene matches. CDR3 protein: CASSDREDYGYTF. The CDR3 bases are TGTGCCAGCTCTGACAGGGAGGACTATGGCTACACCTTC.

This chain links TRBV29-1 with TRBJ2-7; tentatively, D is TRBD2 (7 bases). This CDR3 comprises 13 residues. From germline, CDR1 is SQVTM and CDR2 ANQGSEA. The CDR3 DNA reads as TGCAGTGGCCTGGGGGGGCCAACCTACGAGCAGTACTTC. Its protein is CSGLGGPTYEQYF.

The J gene is TRBJ2-2, the V gene TRBV3-1 (or the pseudogene TRBV3-2); 12 bases align to TRBD2. The CDR3 has 17 amino acids. In germline, CDR1 is LGHDT, CDR2 YNNKEL (reference sequence). V shed 4 bases, J shed 8 bases, and the junction held 11 bases outside the gene matches. As DNA, the CDR3 is TGTGCCAGCAGCCCCCCCCGACTAGCGGGAGTAGTGGGGGAGCTGTTTTTT. It is translated as CASSPPRLAGVVGELFF.

This chain connects TRBV2 to TRBJ1-3; perhaps TRBD1 as D (6 bases). Germline V gives CDR1 SNHLY, CDR2 FYNNEI. The CDR3 totals 15 residues. Deletions cut 3 bases from V and 0 bases from J, with 9 bases between. The CDR3 DNA follows: TGTGCCAGCAGTGATCGGGGGGCCTCTGGAAACACCATATATTTT. It translates to CASSDRGASGNTIYF.

The chain employs TRBV6-4 and TRBJ2-3; D not resolved. The germline V gene encodes CDR1 MRHNA and CDR2 SNTAGT. The CDR3 totals 14 residues. The V and J ends lost 0 bases and 2 bases respectively, with 6 bases between them. CDR3 nucleotides: TGTGCCAGCAGTGACTCCACTTTCACAGATACGCAGTATTTT. This gives the protein CASSDSTFTDTQYF.

The V call is TRBV5-5, the J call TRBJ2-5, with D unresolved. The CDR3 runs 12 residues. Between the trimmed V and J ends, which lost 4 bases and 2 bases, there was a span of 6 bases. Germline-derived CDR1 and CDR2 are SGHKS and YYEKEE (reference sequence). The CDR3 here is CASSSPQETQYF. CDR3 bases: TGTGCCAGCAGCAGCCCACAAGAGACCCAGTACTTC.

The chain is built from TRBV2 and TRBJ1-1; the D is unclear. There are 11 residues in the CDR3. V lost 6 bases and J lost 7, with 9 bases in between. Germline V CDR1 and CDR2: SNHLY, FYNNEI. The CDR3 sequence: CASSPRVEAFF. Here the CDR3 DNA reads TGTGCCAGCAGCCCCCGCGTTGAAGCTTTCTTT.

V gene TRBV7-2 combines with J gene TRBJ1-1; D is undetermined. The germline CDR1 and CDR2 sequences are SGHTA and FQGNSA. V shed 5 bases and J shed 0 bases, with 10 bases lying between them. CDR3 size: 14 residues. The CDR3 nucleotides are TGTGCCAGCAGCCCAAACCTATTGAACACTGAAGCTTTCTTT. Its translation: CASSPNLLNTEAFF.

The V call is TRBV7-2, the J call TRBJ1-2; TRBD1 matches 9 bases. Per the germline V gene, CDR1 is SGHTA and CDR2 is FQGNSA. The ends lost 5 bases at V and 4 bases at J; junction bases unmatched: 2. The CDR3 has 13 amino acids. CDR3 loop: CASSVDRGYGYTF. CDR3 nucleotide sequence: TGTGCCAGCAGCGTGGACAGGGGCTATGGCTACACCTTC.

V usage is TRBV6-5 and J usage is TRBJ2-5, with 9 bases matching TRBD1. The V segment lost 7 bases and the J segment 5 bases; nucleotides outside the gene matches: 8. There are 14 residues in the CDR3. CDR1 is MNHEY and CDR2 is SVGAGI in the germline V gene. The CDR3 loop reads CASTQGGQGETQYF. The CDR3 nucleotides read TGTGCCAGCACCCAGGGGGGACAGGGTGAGACCCAGTACTTC.

The chain recombines TRBV2 with TRBJ1-1; 8 bases agree with TRBD1. The CDR3 extends over 12 amino acids. With 6 bases clipped from V and 10 bases from J, the junction kept 7 bases outside the gene matches. Germline CDR1 SNHLY, CDR2 FYNNEI. The CDR3 bases are TGTGCCAGCAGCGGACAGGGCACAGGAGCTTTCTTT. This sequence encodes CASSGQGTGAFF.

V gene TRBV21-1 combines with J gene TRBJ2-5; TRBD2, the table's D call, was not compared with the DNA. TRBV21-1 is labeled a pseudogene. The CDR3 totals 17 residues. CDR3 sequence: CASSKGGSGTHQETQYF. CDR3 nucleotide sequence: TGTGCCAGCAGCAAAGGGGGTAGCGGGACGCACCAAGAGACCCAGTACTTC.

Turning to this clone: The same CDR3 is also encoded by other DNA sequences in this sample. The chain combines TRBV7-3 with TRBJ2-1, with a tentative D call TRBD2 (6 bases). Trimming pared 2 bases from V and 7 bases from J, leaving 12 bases between. Germline assignment: CDR1 SGHTA and CDR2 FQGTGA. The CDR3 is made up of 14 amino acids. The CDR3 sequence: CASSLGGLPNEQFF. In DNA, the CDR3 is TGTGCCAGCAGCTTAGGGGGACTCCCTAATGAGCAGTTCTTC.

The rearrangement uses TRBV6-5 and TRBJ1-3; 8 bases are shared with TRBD1. Losses at the gene ends were 0 bases for V and 4 bases for J; bases not matched to a gene: 2. The germline V gene has CDR1 MNHEY and CDR2 SVGAGI. CDR3 length equals 15 residues. The CDR3 DNA sequence: TGTGCCAGCAGTTACTCCAGGGGGCAGGGAAACACCATATATTTT. Protein: CASSYSRGQGNTIYF.

This clone was seen just once. This sequence joins TRBV19 and TRBJ2-7; 11 nucleotides agree with TRBD2. CDR1 is LNHDA, CDR2 SQIVND, per germline (reference sequence). V lost 3 bases to trimming and J lost 6 bases; unmatched junction nucleotides: 4. CDR3 length: 14 residues. The CDR3 sequence is CASSIVLAGVEQYF. The CDR3, as DNA: TGTGCCAGTAGTATTGTACTAGCGGGAGTCGAGCAGTACTTC.

Turning to this clone: In the same sample, other DNA sequences code for this CDR3. This rearrangement joins TRBV6-5 to TRBJ1-5; 11 bases agree with TRBD1. Unmatched junction bases numbered 2, after V lost 11 bases and J lost 2 bases. Germline V gene lookup returns CDR1 MNHEY and CDR2 SVGAGI. The CDR3 covers 13 residues. The CDR3 coding sequence is TGTGCCGGGGGACAGGGGGGCAATCAGCCCCAGCATTTT. Amino acid sequence: CAGGQGGNQPQHF.

This chain uses TRBV29-1 with TRBJ1-4; 7 bases align to TRBD1. The ends lost 4 bases at V and 6 bases at J; junction bases unmatched: 5. Germline assignment: CDR1 SQVTM and CDR2 ANQGSEA. The CDR3 consists of 13 residues. The CDR3 sequence is CSVVGTVDEKLFF. The CDR3 region has the DNA TGCAGCGTTGTTGGGACAGTTGATGAAAAACTGTTTTTT.

The chain couples TRBV19 to TRBJ2-4; 15 nucleotides agree with TRBD2. CDR1 is LNHDA, CDR2 SQIVND, per germline (reference sequence). The CDR3 contains 17 residues. V shed 7 bases and J 3 bases; nucleotides not matched to a gene: 7. The CDR3 sequence: CASTAGLAGGGKNIQYF. The CDR3 bases are TGTGCCAGTACCGCCGGACTAGCGGGAGGGGGCAAAAACATTCAGTACTTC.

The chain couples TRBV19 to TRBJ2-5; TRBD2 aligns across 15 bases. The germline V gene encodes CDR1 LNHDA and CDR2 SQIVND (reference sequence). The ends lost 8 bases at V and 5 bases at J; junction bases unmatched: 6. The CDR3 totals 15 residues. CDR3 sequence reads: CASGLAGGPGETQYF. CDR3 DNA: TGTGCCAGTGGACTAGCGGGAGGGCCGGGGGAGACCCAGTACTTC.

The chain recombines TRBV2 with TRBJ2-7; 10 bases line up with TRBD1. CDR3 length equals 12 residues. Germline assignment: CDR1 SNHLY and CDR2 FYNNEI. V shed 7 bases and J 7 bases; nucleotides not matched to a gene: 4. The CDR3 reads CASTGTGVEQYF. Written as DNA, the CDR3 is TGTGCCAGCACCGGGACAGGGGTAGAGCAGTACTTC. Complete variable domain (other parts from reference TRBV2 and TRBJ2-7): EPEVTQTPSHQVTQMGQEVILRCVPISNHLYFYWYRQILGQKVEFLVSFYNNEISEKSEIFDDQFSVERPDGSNFTLKIRSTKLEDSAMYFCASTGTGVEQYFGPGTRLTVT.

The chain is built from TRBV10-1 and TRBJ2-2; no reliable D call. V was shortened by 1 base and J by 4 bases, with 10 bases between the two germline ends. The V gene's germline CDR1 is WNHNN and CDR2 SYGVQD (reference sequence). The CDR3 is 15 residues long. The CDR3 is CASSEFSESTGELFF. In nucleotides, the CDR3 is TGCGCCAGCAGTGAGTTTTCCGAGAGCACCGGGGAGCTGTTTTTT.

The V and J genes are TRBV7-9 and TRBJ2-7; the D gene is possibly TRBD2 (6 bases). The CDR3 is 15 residues long. The germline V gene encodes CDR1 SEHNR and CDR2 FQNEAQ (reference sequence). Trimming took off 7 bases at V and 5 bases at J, with 21 bases between the two ends. The CDR3 is CASTLGTGAFDEQYF. DNA for the CDR3: TGTGCCAGCACCCTGGGGACGGGAGCATTCGACGAGCAGTACTTC.

Concerning this clone: The junction departs from germline at one end; a sequencing error may be responsible. The chain recombines TRBV14 with TRBJ2-3, with 10 bases fitting TRBD1. CDR1 and CDR2 (germline): SGHDN, FVKESK. The CDR3 is made up of 13 amino acids. CDR3 loop: CASSHRPGQGLHF. CDR3 DNA: TGTGCCAGCAGCCACCGACCGGGACAGGGGCTGCATTTT.

The CDR3 region has the DNA TGTGCCAGCTCACCCGAGGGTGGGTATGGCTACACCTTC. It yields the protein CASSPEGGYGYTF. V usage is TRBV18 and J usage is TRBJ1-2; no clear D. The CDR3 covers 13 residues. Germline V lookup: CDR1 KGHSH, CDR2 LQKENI. Trimming cost V 3 bases and J 5 bases, with 10 bases left between them.

CDR3 sequence (DNA): TGTGCCAGCAGCTGGACTAGCGTCGGCGAGCAGTACTTC. It specifies CASSWTSVGEQYF. The genes are TRBV7-2 and TRBJ2-7; 9 nucleotides agree with TRBD2. The CDR3 sequence is 13 residues long. Germline CDR1 reads SGHTA; CDR2 reads FQGNSA. The ends lost 4 bases at V and 6 bases at J; junction bases unmatched: 4.

The rearrangement joins TRBV15 to TRBJ1-1; TRBD1 is a possible D gene (6 bases). V was pared by 9 bases and J by 1 base, with 12 bases between. The CDR3 totals 13 residues. Germline V gives CDR1 LNHNV, CDR2 YYDKDF (reference sequence). The chain's CDR3 is CATDGGPNTEAFF. CDR3 DNA: TGTGCCACAGACGGGGGGCCGAACACTGAAGCTTTCTTT.

This sequence joins TRBV19 and TRBJ1-2; 9 bases line up with TRBD1. The CDR3 totals 14 residues. Germline-derived CDR1 and CDR2 are LNHDA and SQIVND (reference sequence). Trimming cost V 2 bases and J 8 bases; bases outside gene matches: 6. CDR3 sequence: CASSILGQGRGYTF. CDR3 nucleotides: TGTGCCAGTAGTATATTGGGACAGGGACGAGGCTACACCTTC.

The V gene is TRBV9, the J gene TRBJ2-2; D may be TRBD1 (6 bases). From germline, CDR1 is SGDLS and CDR2 YYNGEE. The CDR3 is made up of 16 amino acids. The V and J ends lost 0 bases and 4 bases respectively, with 13 bases between them. The CDR3 sequence is CASSVVGDITTGELFF. The CDR3 DNA reads TGTGCCAGCAGCGTAGTAGGGGACATCACCACCGGGGAGCTGTTTTTT.

This chain joins TRBV7-9 and TRBJ1-4; 10 bases line up with TRBD1. This CDR3 has 18 amino acids. Germline-derived CDR1 and CDR2 are SEHNR and FQNEAQ (reference sequence). J lost 7 bases, V lost 2 bases, and 13 bases had no gene match. CDR3 residues: CASSLPGTGVQRGEKLFF. DNA for the CDR3: TGTGCCAGCAGCTTACCCGGGACAGGGGTACAACGTGGTGAAAAACTGTTTTTT.

This clone was found a few times. This chain connects TRBV28 to TRBJ2-7, with D perhaps matching TRBD1 (5 bases). CDR3 length: 12 residues. The V end was cut by 1 base, the J end by 7 bases, with 8 bases between. CDR1 MDHEN and CDR2 SYDVKM come from the germline V gene. The DNA of the CDR3 is TGTGCCAGCAGTTTATTCAGGGAAGAGCAGTACTTC. This translates into CASSLFREEQYF.